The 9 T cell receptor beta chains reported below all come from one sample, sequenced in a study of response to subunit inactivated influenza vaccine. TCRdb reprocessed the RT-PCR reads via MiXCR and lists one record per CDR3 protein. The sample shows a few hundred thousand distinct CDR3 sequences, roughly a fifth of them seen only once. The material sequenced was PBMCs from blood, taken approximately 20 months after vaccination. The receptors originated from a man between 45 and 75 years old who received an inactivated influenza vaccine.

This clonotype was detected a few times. CDR3 sequence reads: CASSREGYNQPQHF. Written as DNA, the CDR3 is TGTGCCAGCAGCCGAGAGGGTTACAATCAGCCCCAGCATTTT. This sequence joins TRBV11-2 and TRBJ1-5; D ambiguous. Trimming removed 5 bases from V and 3 bases from J, with 11 bases in between. Per germline, CDR1 SGHAT and CDR2 FQNNGV. The CDR3 runs to 14 residues.

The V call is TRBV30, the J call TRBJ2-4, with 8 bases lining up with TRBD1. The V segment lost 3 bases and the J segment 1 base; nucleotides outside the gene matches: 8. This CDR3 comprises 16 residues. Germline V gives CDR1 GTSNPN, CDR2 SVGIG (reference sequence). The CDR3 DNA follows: TGTGCCTGGAGCGCAAGACAGGGGTTCGCCAAAAACATTCAGTACTTC. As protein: CAWSARQGFAKNIQYF.

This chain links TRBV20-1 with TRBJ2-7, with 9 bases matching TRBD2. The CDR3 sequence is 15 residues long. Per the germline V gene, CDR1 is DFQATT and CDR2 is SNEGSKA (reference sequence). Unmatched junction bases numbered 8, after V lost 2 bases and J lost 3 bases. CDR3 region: CSARFSGGQYYEQYF. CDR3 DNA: TGCAGTGCTAGATTTAGCGGGGGACAATACTACGAGCAGTACTTC.

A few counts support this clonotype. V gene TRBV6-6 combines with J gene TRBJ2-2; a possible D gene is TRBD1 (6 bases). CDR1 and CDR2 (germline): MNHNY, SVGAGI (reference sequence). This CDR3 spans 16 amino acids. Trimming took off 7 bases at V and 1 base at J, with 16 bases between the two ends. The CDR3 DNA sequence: TGTGCCAGCATAGGGGGTGCTCAACGGAACACCGGGGAGCTGTTTTTT. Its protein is CASIGGAQRNTGELFF.

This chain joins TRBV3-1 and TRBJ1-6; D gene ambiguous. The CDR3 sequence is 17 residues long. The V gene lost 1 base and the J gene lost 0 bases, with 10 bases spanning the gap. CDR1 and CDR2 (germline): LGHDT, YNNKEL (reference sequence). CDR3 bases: TGTGCCAGCAGCCAAGTTCGCGGAAGCTCCTATAATTCACCCCTCCACTTT. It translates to CASSQVRGSSYNSPLHF.

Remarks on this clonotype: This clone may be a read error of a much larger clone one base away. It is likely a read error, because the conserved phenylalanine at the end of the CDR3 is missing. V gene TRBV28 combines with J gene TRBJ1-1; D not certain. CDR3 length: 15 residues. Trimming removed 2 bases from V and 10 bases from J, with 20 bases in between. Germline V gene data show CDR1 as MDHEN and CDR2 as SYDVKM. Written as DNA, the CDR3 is TGTGCCAGCAGTTTAAACGACGGCGGGGTAGGACGAGCTTTCTCT. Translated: CASSLNDGGVGRAFS.

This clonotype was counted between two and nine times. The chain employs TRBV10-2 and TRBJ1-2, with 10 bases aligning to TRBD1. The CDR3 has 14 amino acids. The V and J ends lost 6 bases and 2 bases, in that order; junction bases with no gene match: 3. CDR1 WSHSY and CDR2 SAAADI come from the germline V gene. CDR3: CASRLGQGNYGYTF. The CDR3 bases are TGCGCCAGCAGGCTGGGACAGGGGAACTATGGCTACACCTTC.

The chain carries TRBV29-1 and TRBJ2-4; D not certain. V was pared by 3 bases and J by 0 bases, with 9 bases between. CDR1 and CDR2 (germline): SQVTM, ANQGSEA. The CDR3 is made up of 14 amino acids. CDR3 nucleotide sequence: TGCAGCGTTGATAGCCCCTTAGCCAAAAACATTCAGTACTTC. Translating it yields CSVDSPLAKNIQYF.

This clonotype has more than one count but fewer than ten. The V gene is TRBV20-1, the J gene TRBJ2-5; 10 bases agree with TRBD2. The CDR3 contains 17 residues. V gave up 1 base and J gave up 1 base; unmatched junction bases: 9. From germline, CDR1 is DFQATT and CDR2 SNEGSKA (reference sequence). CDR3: CSARGGLAGEAQETQYF. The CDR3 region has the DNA TGCAGTGCTAGAGGGGGGCTAGCGGGAGAAGCCCAAGAGACCCAGTACTTC.